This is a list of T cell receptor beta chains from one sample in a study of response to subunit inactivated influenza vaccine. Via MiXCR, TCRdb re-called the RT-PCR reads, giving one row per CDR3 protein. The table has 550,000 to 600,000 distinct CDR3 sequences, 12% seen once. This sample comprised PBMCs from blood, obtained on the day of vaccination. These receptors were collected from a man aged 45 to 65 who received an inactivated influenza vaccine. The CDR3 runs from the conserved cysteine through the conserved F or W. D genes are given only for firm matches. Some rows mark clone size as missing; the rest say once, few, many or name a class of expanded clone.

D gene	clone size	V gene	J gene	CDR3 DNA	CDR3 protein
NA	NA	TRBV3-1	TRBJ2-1	TGTGCCAGCAGCCAAGGTCAGGCAGGGGGGAATGAGCAGTTCTTC	CASSQGQAGGNEQFF
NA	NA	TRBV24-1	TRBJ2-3	TGTGCCACCAGTGACTCGGACACATTTACAGATACGCAGTATTTT	CATSDSDTFTDTQYF
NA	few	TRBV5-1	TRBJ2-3	TGCGCCAGCAGCTTGACAGTAGACACAGATACGCAGTATTTT	CASSLTVDTDTQYF
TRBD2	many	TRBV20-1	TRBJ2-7	TGCAGTGCTAGAGATCTCCGGACTAGCGGAGGTTACGAGCAGTACTTC	CSARDLRTSGGYEQYF
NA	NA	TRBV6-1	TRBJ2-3	TGTGCCAGCAGTGAAGGGAGAGGCGTCACAGATACGCAGTATTTT	CASSEGRGVTDTQYF
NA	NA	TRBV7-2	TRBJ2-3	TGTGCCAGCAGCCTCGACCGGACTCCACCCATCGATACGCAGTATTTT	CASSLDRTPPIDTQYF
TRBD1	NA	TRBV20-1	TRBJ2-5	TGCAGTGCTCTACAGGGGCCACAGGAGACCCAGTACTTC	CSALQGPQETQYF
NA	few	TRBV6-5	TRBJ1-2	TGTGCCAGCAGTTACCAGCCGGTGGGGAGTTCGTATGGCTACACCTTC	CASSYQPVGSSYGYTF
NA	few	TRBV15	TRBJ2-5	TGTGCCACCAGCAGAGACAGGGTGACCCAGTACTTC	CATSRDRVTQYF
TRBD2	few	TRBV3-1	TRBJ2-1	TGTGCCAGCAGCCCCCAACTAGCGGGAGGTATCGATGAGCAGTTCTTC	CASSPQLAGGIDEQFF
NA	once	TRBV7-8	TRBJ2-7	TGTGCCAGCCGCTCCCCAAGTGCGCTCCCCAACAACTACGAGCAGTACTTC	CASRSPSALPNNYEQYF
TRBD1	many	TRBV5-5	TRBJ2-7	TGTGCCAGCAGCCAAAACCCGGGACAGATTTACGAGCAGTACTTC	CASSQNPGQIYEQYF
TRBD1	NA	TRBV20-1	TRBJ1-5	TGCAGTGCTAGCAGGGGGCGTCTAAATCAGCCCCAGCATTTT	CSASRGRLNQPQHF
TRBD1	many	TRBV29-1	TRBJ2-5	TGCAGCGTTGGAACCGGACAGGGTCTGGGAGAGACCCAGTACTTC	CSVGTGQGLGETQYF
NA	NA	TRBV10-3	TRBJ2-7	TGTGCCATCAGTGAGGCAGCGGACAGCTCCTACGAGCAGTACTTC	CAISEAADSSYEQYF
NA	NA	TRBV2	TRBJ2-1	TGTGCCAGCAGTGAAGCGGACAGAAGTGAGCAGTTCTTC	CASSEADRSEQFF
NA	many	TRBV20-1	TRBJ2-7	TGCAGTGCATCGAAGGGGGGATTCTCCTACGAGCAGTACTTC	CSASKGGFSYEQYF
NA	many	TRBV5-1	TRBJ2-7	TGCGCCAGCAGCGTTACAGGGATGAGGAAAGGTGGCGAGCAGTACTTC	CASSVTGMRKGGEQYF
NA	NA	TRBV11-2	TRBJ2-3	TGTGCCAGCAGCTTAGATCGAGGGTTCCGCGGGGATACGCAGTATTTT	CASSLDRGFRGDTQYF
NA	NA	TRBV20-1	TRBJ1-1	TGCAGTGCTAGAGAAGCTATTGGGGAAGCTTTCTTT	CSAREAIGEAFF
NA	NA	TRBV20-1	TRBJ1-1	TGCAGTGCCCTACGGGGTCAGAACACTGAAGCTTTCTTT	CSALRGQNTEAFF
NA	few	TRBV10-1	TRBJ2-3	TGCGCCAGCAGTGAGTCATACCGGGGGCCGAGTTCGACGCAGTATTTT	CASSESYRGPSSTQYF
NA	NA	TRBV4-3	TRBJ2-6	TGCGCCAGCAGCCAAGATCTTTCTGGGGCCAACGTCCTGACTTTC	CASSQDLSGANVLTF
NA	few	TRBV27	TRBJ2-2	TGTGCCAGCAGTTTATTGGGGACAACGAACACCGGGGAGCTGTTTTTT	CASSLLGTTNTGELFF
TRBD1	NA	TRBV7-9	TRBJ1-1	TGTGCCAGCAGCGTAGGGACAGCGAACACTGAAGCTTTCTTT	CASSVGTANTEAFF
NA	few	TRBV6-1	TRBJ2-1	TGTGCCAGCAGTGAATCCATCGTGGCAGGGCAGGTCCCCTACAATGAGCAGTTCTTC	CASSESIVAGQVPYNEQFF
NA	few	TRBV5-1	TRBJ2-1	TGCGCCAGCAGCGTGGGACACTTGGTAGATGAGCAGTTCTTC	CASSVGHLVDEQFF
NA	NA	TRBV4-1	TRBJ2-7	TGCGCCAGCAGCCAAGCAGAGGGTCTTAGTGGCTACGAGCAGTACTTC	CASSQAEGLSGYEQYF
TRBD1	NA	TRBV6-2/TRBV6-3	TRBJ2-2	TGTGCCAGCAGTGGTGTACAGGGGGCGACCGGGGAGCTGTTTTTT	CASSGVQGATGELFF
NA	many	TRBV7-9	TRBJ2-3	TGTGCCAGCAGCCCAAGGTCCCTAGCGACCACAGATACGCAGTATTTT	CASSPRSLATTDTQYF
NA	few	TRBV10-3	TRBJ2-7	TGTGCCATCAGTGAGTCGACAAAGGGGCAGGGGAGGAACGAGCAGTACTTC	CAISESTKGQGRNEQYF
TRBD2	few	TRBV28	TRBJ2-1	TGTGCCAGCAGAGATACTAGCGGGAGTTTTATCAATGAGCAGTTCTTC	CASRDTSGSFINEQFF
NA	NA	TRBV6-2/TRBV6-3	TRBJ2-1	TGTGCCAGCAGCAGGGGCGGGAGCACCCTTAATGAGCAGTTCTTC	CASSRGGSTLNEQFF
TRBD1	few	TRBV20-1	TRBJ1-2	TGCAGTGCTACTCGGGACAGGGGTAACTATGGCTACACCTTC	CSATRDRGNYGYTF
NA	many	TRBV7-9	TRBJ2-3	TGTGCCAGCAGCCCAGGGCCTACTAGCACAGATACGCAGTATTTT	CASSPGPTSTDTQYF
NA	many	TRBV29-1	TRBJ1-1	TGCAGCGTTAACAAGAACACTGAAGCTTTCTTT	CSVNKNTEAFF
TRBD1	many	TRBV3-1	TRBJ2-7	TGTGCCAGCAGCCAAGGGACAGGGGTATCCTACGAGCAGTACTTC	CASSQGTGVSYEQYF
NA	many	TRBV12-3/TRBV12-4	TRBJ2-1	TGTGCCAGCAGTCTCCTTGATTCCAATGAGCAGTTCTTC	CASSLLDSNEQFF
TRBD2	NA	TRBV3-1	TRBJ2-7	TGTGCCAGCAGCCCCCGGCTAGCGGGGGGGGCCTACGAGCAGTACTTC	CASSPRLAGGAYEQYF
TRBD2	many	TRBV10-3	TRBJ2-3	TGTGCCATCAGTGATCGTCTGCTAGCGGTTGTTAGCACAGATACGCAGTATTTT	CAISDRLLAVVSTDTQYF
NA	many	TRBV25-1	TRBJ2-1	TGTGCCAGCAGTGAATTTAGCGGCCTTTCCCACAATGAGCAGTTCTTC	CASSEFSGLSHNEQFF
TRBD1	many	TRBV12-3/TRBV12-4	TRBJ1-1	TGTGCCAGCAGTTATAGGGAGGGGGCGGGGAAAGCTTTCTTT	CASSYREGAGKAFF
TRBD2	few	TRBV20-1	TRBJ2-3	TGCAGTGCTACCGGACTAGCTTGGGACACAGATACGCAGTATTTT	CSATGLAWDTDTQYF
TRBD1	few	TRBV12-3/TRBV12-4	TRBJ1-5	TGTGCCAGCAGCCGACAGGGCCTACCCGGCGGTCAGCCCCAGCATTTT	CASSRQGLPGGQPQHF
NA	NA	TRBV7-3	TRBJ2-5	TGTGCCAGCAGCAAGGACAACCAAGAGACCCAGTACTTC	CASSKDNQETQYF